These 7 T cell receptor beta chains share one sample of origin, sequenced in a study of cytomegalovirus exposure and HLA in healthy donors. PCR involved 60 Vbeta and 13 Jbeta primers. Profiling relied on immunoSEQ multiplex PCR, and the TCRdb table lists in-frame clones only, not all of them. Among about 94,000 clones listed, roughly 80% were seen once. The sequencing input was PBMCs. The receptors were sampled from a woman in her sixties in good health and CMV-seronegative.

This chain joins TRBV5-4 and TRBJ1-1; 9 nucleotides line up with TRBD1. From germline, CDR1 is SGHNT and CDR2 YYREEE (reference sequence). Trimming removed 1 base from V and 4 bases from J; junction bases left unmatched: 8. The CDR3 is 16 residues long. CDR3 coding DNA: TGTGCCAGCAGCTTGACCCTACAGGGGGCGGGCACTGAAGCTTTCTTT. Protein product: CASSLTLQGAGTEAFF.

The rearrangement links TRBV28 to TRBJ2-1, with D tentatively TRBD2 (6 bases). CDR1 and CDR2 from the germline V gene are MDHEN and SYDVKM. The CDR3 has 16 residues. The V gene lost 2 bases and the J gene lost 0 bases, with 11 bases spanning the gap. CDR3 sequence reads: CASSLPSASSYNEQFF. CDR3 sequence (DNA): TGTGCCAGCAGTTTACCTAGCGCCAGCTCCTACAATGAGCAGTTCTTC.

The genes are TRBV5-4 and TRBJ1-6; no clear D. The CDR3 consists of 14 residues. The germline V and J ends were trimmed by 4 bases and 0 bases, with 5 bases remaining between them. Germline-derived CDR1 and CDR2 are SGHNT and YYREEE (reference sequence). The CDR3 nucleotides read TGTGCCAGCAGCATCGGCTCCTATAATTCACCCCTCCACTTT. Translating gives CASSIGSYNSPLHF.

The chain combines TRBV5-1 with TRBJ1-2; the match to TRBD1 covers 7 bases. The CDR3 is 15 amino acids. Germline assignment: CDR1 SGHRS and CDR2 YFSETQ. The J segment lost 4 bases and the V segment lost 4 bases, leaving 10 bases of the junction unmatched. The CDR3 spells CASSETQGIPYGYTF. The DNA for the CDR3 is TGCGCCAGCAGCGAAACACAGGGGATCCCCTATGGCTACACCTTC.

The V and J genes are TRBV5-4 and TRBJ2-3; maybe TRBD1 (7 bases). This CDR3 contains 16 residues. V lost 7 bases and J 2 bases, leaving 20 bases between the germline ends. Germline V gene lookup returns CDR1 SGHNT and CDR2 YYREEE (reference sequence). The CDR3 is CASGLEGARVTDTQYF. CDR3 in DNA: TGTGCCAGCGGCCTGGAGGGGGCAAGGGTCACAGATACGCAGTATTTT.

The chain employs TRBV7-5 and TRBJ1-5; the table's TRBD1 call for D was not verified on the DNA. TRBV7-5 is annotated as a pseudogene. The CDR3 totals 17 residues. CDR3 bases: TGTGCCAGAAGCTTAGCTGACAGGGATTGGGGCAATCAGCCCCAGCATTTT. It codes for CARSLADRDWGNQPQHF.

This clone has only a few counts. J is TRBJ2-3 and V is TRBV4-3; 7 nucleotides agree with TRBD2. Trimming at V came to 0 bases and at J to 3 bases, leaving 9 bases not matched to a gene. This CDR3 spans 17 amino acids. CDR1 and CDR2 from the germline V gene are LGHNA and YSLEER. The CDR3 sequence: CASSQETRGRGTDTQYF. The CDR3 DNA follows: TGCGCCAGCAGCCAAGAGACACGCGGGAGAGGAACAGATACGCAGTATTTT.